The 15 T cell receptor beta chains below come from one sample, sequenced in a study of cytomegalovirus exposure and HLA in healthy donors. Primers: 60 Vbeta forward and 13 Jbeta reverse. The method was immunoSEQ multiplex PCR; TCRdb's version includes in-frame clones alone and lacks a portion of them. The sample lists approximately 140,000 clones, approximately 85% occurring once. Sample: PBMCs. These receptors were obtained from a boy younger than 18 in good health and CMV-seronegative.

V gene TRBV30 combines with J gene TRBJ2-7; D might be TRBD2 (5 bases). CDR1 and CDR2 from the germline V gene are GTSNPN and SVGIG (reference sequence). V lost 0 bases and J 9 bases, leaving 15 bases between the germline ends. This CDR3 is 13 amino acids long. The CDR3 is CAWSVTAGGGQYF. The CDR3 bases are TGTGCCTGGAGTGTAACAGCCGGAGGCGGGCAGTACTTC.

The rearrangement links TRBV7-3 to TRBJ2-7, with D possibly matching TRBD1 (6 bases). CDR3 length: 16 amino acids. V lost 2 bases and J 7 bases, leaving 21 bases between the germline ends. CDR1 and CDR2 (germline): SGHTA, FQGTGA. The CDR3: CASSLPTGTYKQEQYF. As DNA, the CDR3 is TGTGCCAGCAGCTTACCCACCGGGACATACAAACAGGAGCAGTACTTC.

This clone is a singleton in its sample. V usage is TRBV13 and J usage is TRBJ1-5; TRBD1 matches 7 bases. The J segment lost 3 bases and the V segment lost 4 bases, leaving 9 bases of the junction unmatched. The CDR3 has 16 amino acids. From germline, CDR1 is PRHDT and CDR2 FYEKMQ (reference sequence). The CDR3 region is CASSYRRQGANQPQHF. The DNA of the CDR3 is TGTGCCAGCAGCTACCGCCGACAGGGAGCCAATCAGCCCCAGCATTTT.

The J gene is TRBJ2-3, the V gene TRBV18; the D gene is possibly TRBD1 (5 bases). This CDR3 spans 16 amino acids. The V end lost 6 bases, the J end lost 2 bases, and 18 bases lay between the germline ends. CDR1 KGHSH and CDR2 LQKENI come from the germline V gene. The CDR3 bases are TGTGCCAGCTCTCCAGGTGTCTCCAGGGCCACAGATACGCAGTATTTT. This gives the protein CASSPGVSRATDTQYF.

With regard to this clone: A read error may account for a junction end that differs from germline. The chain couples TRBV15 to TRBJ1-1; perhaps TRBD1 as D (6 bases). The germline V gene encodes CDR1 LNHNV and CDR2 YYDKDF (reference sequence). This CDR3 spans 11 amino acids. The CDR3 DNA is TGTGCCACCAGCAGTTTAGGACAGCACCGCTTT. Its protein product is CATSSLGQHRF.

This chain links TRBV7-3 with TRBJ2-1; TRBD1 is a possible D gene (5 bases). This CDR3 has 14 residues. The germline CDR1 and CDR2 sequences are SGHTA and FQGTGA. Trimming removed 5 bases at V and 8 bases at J, with 16 bases between. CDR3 sequence: CASSQSGFKDEQFF. In DNA form, the CDR3 reads TGTGCCAGCAGCCAGTCAGGGTTTAAGGATGAGCAGTTCTTC. The entire variable domain, with the rest obtained from reference TRBV7-3 and TRBJ2-1, is as follows: GAGVSQTPSNKVTEKGKYVELRCDPISGHTALYWYRQSLGQGPEFLIYFQGTGAADDSGLPNDRFFAVRPEGSVSTLKIQRTERGDSAVYLCASSQSGFKDEQFFGPGTRLTVL.

This chain joins TRBV5-6 and TRBJ1-3; TRBD1 might be the D (6 bases). The CDR3 totals 17 residues. V lost 0 bases to trimming and J lost 0 bases, with 13 bases between them. Germline CDR1 is SGHDT and CDR2 is YYEEEE. CDR3 sequence reads: CASSLVGRGRSGNTIYF. The CDR3 nucleotides read TGTGCCAGCAGCTTGGTCGGGCGGGGGCGCTCTGGAAACACCATATATTTT.

CDR3 sequence: CASSVSSPPDIRGGEQFF. CDR3 bases: TGTGCCAGCAGCGTTTCGAGCCCCCCGGACATAAGGGGGGGTGAGCAGTTCTTC. The chain recombines TRBV9 with TRBJ2-1, with a tentative D call TRBD2 (7 bases). Trimming shortened V by 2 bases and J by 9 bases, and 27 bases separated the two germline ends. This CDR3 is 18 amino acids long. Germline V lookup: CDR1 SGDLS, CDR2 YYNGEE.

The V call is TRBV7-2, the J call TRBJ2-7; 13 nucleotides line up with TRBD2. Unmatched junction bases numbered 5, after V lost 6 bases and J lost 3 bases. Germline V gene sequence: CDR1 SGHTA, CDR2 FQGNSA. The CDR3 is 15 amino acids. This CDR3 reads CASSSGTSGIYEQYF. CDR3 nucleotides: TGTGCCAGCAGTTCCGGGACTAGCGGGATCTACGAGCAGTACTTC.

There are a few counts of this clone. This sequence joins TRBV6-6 and TRBJ2-7; TRBD1 is a possible D gene (6 bases). The CDR3 has 15 residues. Germline V gives CDR1 MNHNY, CDR2 SVGAGI (reference sequence). Trimming left V 6 bases short and J 0 bases short, with 15 bases between. CDR3 protein: CASRLGHLSSYEQYF. The CDR3 DNA is TGTGCCAGCAGATTGGGACATCTCAGCTCCTACGAGCAGTACTTC.

V and J are TRBV29-1 and TRBJ2-7, with 9 bases fitting TRBD2. Germline V gives CDR1 SQVTM, CDR2 ANQGSEA. The trim removed 4 bases at V and 1 base at J, leaving 8 bases unmatched. The CDR3 contains 15 residues. The CDR3 here is CSVVPLSGSSYEQYF. The CDR3, as DNA: TGCAGCGTTGTCCCCCTTAGCGGGAGTTCCTACGAGCAGTACTTC.

This rearrangement joins TRBV5-6 to TRBJ2-7; 8 positions match TRBD2. CDR1 SGHDT and CDR2 YYEEEE come from the germline V gene. The length of the CDR3 is 15 residues. V shed 0 bases and J 3 bases; nucleotides not matched to a gene: 5. CDR3 nucleotide sequence: TGTGCCAGCAGCTTGGAGCCAGCGGGAGACTACGAGCAGTACTTC. It is translated as CASSLEPAGDYEQYF.

This clone was observed a single time. Here the CDR3 reads CAISERTGSYNQPQHF. CDR3 nucleotides: TGTGCCATCAGTGAACGGACAGGATCGTACAATCAGCCCCAGCATTTT. V gene TRBV10-3 combines with J gene TRBJ1-5; the match to TRBD1 covers 7 bases. The V gene's germline CDR1 is ENHRY and CDR2 SYGVKD. Trimming took 3 bases from V and 3 from J; bases not matched to a gene: 8. This CDR3 has 16 residues.

The chain joins TRBV19 to TRBJ2-7; 7 nucleotides line up with TRBD1. Germline V gene sequence: CDR1 LNHDA, CDR2 SQIVND (reference sequence). This CDR3 comprises 13 residues. The V segment lost 4 bases and the J segment 6 bases; nucleotides outside the gene matches: 6. CDR3 bases: TGTGCCAGTAGTAGCCGTGACAGGGCCGAGCAGTACTTC. As protein: CASSSRDRAEQYF.

This chain uses TRBV9 with TRBJ1-1; D is perhaps TRBD1 (6 bases). From germline, CDR1 is SGDLS and CDR2 YYNGEE. V was cut by 0 bases and J by 0 bases, with 15 bases left in between. The CDR3 length is 17 residues. The CDR3 DNA sequence: TGTGCCAGCAGCGTAGACCCCCCGGGGGGCATGAACACTGAAGCTTTCTTT. Protein sequence: CASSVDPPGGMNTEAFF.